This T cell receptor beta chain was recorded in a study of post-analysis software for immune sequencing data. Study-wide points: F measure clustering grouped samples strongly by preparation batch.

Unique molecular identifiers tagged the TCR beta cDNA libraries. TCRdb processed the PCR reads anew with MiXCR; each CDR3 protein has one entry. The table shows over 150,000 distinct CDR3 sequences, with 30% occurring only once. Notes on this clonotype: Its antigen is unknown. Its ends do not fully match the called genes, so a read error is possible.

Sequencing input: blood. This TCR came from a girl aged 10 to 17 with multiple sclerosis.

In nucleotides, the CDR3 is TGTGCCAGCAGCTCAGGAGCGGAACCTTACAATGAGCTGTTCTTC. Its protein product is CASSSGAEPYNELFF. The genes are TRBV5-6 and TRBJ2-1, with a weak D call TRBD2 (5 bases). Per germline, CDR1 SGHDT and CDR2 YYEEEE. The CDR3 is 15 residues long. The variable domain in full, with the rest retrieved from reference TRBV5-6 and TRBJ2-1, is DAGVTQSPTHLIKTRGQQVTLRCSPKSGHDTVSWYQQALGQGPQFIFQYYEEEERQRGNFPDRFSGHQFPNYSSELNVNALLLGDSALYLCASSSGAEPYNELFFGPGTRLTVL.